The 28 T cell receptor beta chains given below trace back to one sample, sequenced in a study of regulatory T cells in long-lasting Graves disease. Time point specified: persistent/refractory GD, antithyroid drugs over 5 years with positive TRAb. RNA isolated from PBMCs was used to make the TCR library. Through Arm-PCR of CDR3 regions and iRepertoire HTBI primers, TCR beta libraries were built. MiXCR, run by TCRdb on the multiplex PCR reads, gives a single entry per CDR3 protein. The sample has 400,000 to 500,000 distinct CDR3 sequences; 20% to 25% are singletons. The sample was peripheral blood mononuclear cells (PBMCs), taken when the disease was refractory, from a patient treated with antithyroid drugs. The receptors stem from a female donor with Graves disease.

This clonotype has only a few counts. The chain combines TRBV6-1 with TRBJ1-2; 8 nucleotides line up with TRBD1. The CDR3 is 12 residues long. V shed 7 bases and J 4 bases; nucleotides not matched to a gene: 2. Germline-derived CDR1 and CDR2 are MNHNS and SASEGT. DNA for the CDR3: TGTGCCAGCACAGGGGGCGTCTATGGCTACACCTTC. Amino acids: CASTGGVYGYTF.

The rearrangement links TRBV9 to TRBJ1-3; the D is unclear. Per germline, CDR1 SGDLS and CDR2 YYNGEE. The CDR3 runs to 16 residues. V lost 0 bases and J 0 bases, leaving 10 bases between the germline ends. CDR3 nucleotide sequence: TGTGCCAGCAGCGTAGCTCCGGCAGGCTCTGGAAACACCATATATTTT. Residues: CASSVAPAGSGNTIYF.

The gene calls are TRBV19 and TRBJ1-2, with 7 nucleotides matching TRBD1. This CDR3 has 16 amino acids. Looked up from germline, CDR1 is LNHDA and CDR2 is SQIVND (reference sequence). V was clipped by 7 bases and J by 6 bases; unmatched bases: 17. CDR3 sequence (DNA): TGTGCCAGTATAAACCGAGACAGGGAATGGCTAGATGGCTACACCTTC. Protein: CASINRDREWLDGYTF.

Here the CDR3 DNA reads TGTGCCAGCAGCCCTAGGAGGGGGGGTCCCGGGGAGCTGTTTTTT. It is translated as CASSPRRGGPGELFF. The chain combines TRBV9 with TRBJ2-2, with D possibly being TRBD2 (7 bases). In germline, CDR1 is SGDLS, CDR2 YYNGEE. This CDR3 comprises 15 residues. The V end lost 4 bases, the J end lost 6 bases, and 16 bases lay between the germline ends.

The sample holds a few counts of this clonotype. V gene TRBV27 combines with J gene TRBJ2-4, with D hard to call. V lost 5 bases to trimming and J lost 7 bases, with 9 bases between them. This CDR3 has 12 residues. The V gene's germline CDR1 is MNHEY and CDR2 SMNVEV (reference sequence). Here the CDR3 reads CASSPSGNIQYF. The CDR3 nucleotides read TGTGCCAGCAGTCCCTCTGGGAACATTCAGTACTTC.

This clonotype came up many times. The J gene is TRBJ1-1, the V gene TRBV28; the D gene is possibly TRBD1 (6 bases). CDR1 and CDR2 (germline): MDHEN, SYDVKM. CDR3 size: 13 residues. The V and J ends lost 3 bases and 6 bases respectively, with 11 bases between them. CDR3 protein: CASSFLGGAEAFF. The DNA for the CDR3 is TGTGCCAGCAGTTTTCTGGGGGGCGCTGAAGCTTTCTTT.

This clonotype was picked up a small number of times. V usage is TRBV11-1 and J usage is TRBJ1-2, with 7 bases that match TRBD1. The trim removed 5 bases at V and 6 bases at J, leaving 27 bases unmatched. Germline CDR1 and CDR2: SGHAT and FQDESV (reference sequence). This CDR3 spans 20 amino acids. This CDR3 reads CASSPSRLRREQGWRDGYTF. CDR3 sequence (DNA): TGTGCCAGCAGCCCTTCCCGACTAAGACGGGAACAGGGGTGGAGAGATGGCTACACCTTC.

This clonotype occurred many times. V and J are TRBV12-3 or TRBV12-4 and TRBJ1-1; D is undetermined. There are 15 residues in the CDR3. V was trimmed by 4 bases and J by 1 base, leaving 13 bases between them. The CDR3 sequence: CASSSPDAGNTEAFF. The DNA for the CDR3 is TGTGCCAGCAGTTCCCCGGACGCAGGGAACACTGAAGCTTTCTTT.

This clonotype has ten or more counts. The V and J genes are TRBV12-5 and TRBJ2-7; 13 positions agree with TRBD2. Germline trimming cut 0 bases from V and 7 bases from J; bases unmatched to any gene: 9. CDR1 and CDR2 from the germline V gene are LGHNT and FRNRAP. This CDR3 comprises 17 residues. The CDR3 bases are TGTGCTAGTGGTTTGGTAAAGTCCGGACTAGCGGGAGAGGAGCAGTACTTC. This sequence encodes CASGLVKSGLAGEEQYF.

At least ten counts were recorded for this clonotype. The V and J genes are TRBV28 and TRBJ1-1; D not certain. V lost 4 bases and J 2 bases, leaving 8 bases between the germline ends. Germline V gives CDR1 MDHEN, CDR2 SYDVKM. The CDR3 consists of 13 residues. The CDR3 DNA reads TGTGCCAGCAGTTGGGTGGCAAACACTGAAGCTTTCTTT. Translating gives CASSWVANTEAFF.

The gene calls are TRBV10-3 and TRBJ1-2; perhaps TRBD1 as D (5 bases). The ends were cut back, 8 bases at V and 0 bases at J, with 22 bases in the middle. Germline values: CDR1 ENHRY, CDR2 SYGVKD. The CDR3 loop spans 17 amino acids. DNA of the CDR3: TGTGCCATCGGTGCTTCAACGGGGACCCCCGCTAACTATGGCTACACCTTC. Translating gives CAIGASTGTPANYGYTF.

At least ten counts were recorded for this clonotype. J is TRBJ2-2 and V is TRBV7-6; D might be TRBD1 (5 bases). Germline values: CDR1 SGHVS, CDR2 FNYEAQ. There are 16 residues in the CDR3. V was trimmed by 5 bases and J by 6 bases, leaving 19 bases between them. CDR3: CASSLTPSPGSGELFF. The CDR3 region has the DNA TGTGCCAGCAGCCTAACCCCCTCACCAGGGTCCGGGGAGCTGTTTTTT.

V and J are TRBV24-1 and TRBJ2-1; no definite D call. The ends were cut back, 3 bases at V and 8 bases at J, with 7 bases in the middle. The CDR3 has 12 amino acids. CDR1 and CDR2 from the germline V gene are KGHDR and SFDVKD. CDR3 protein: CATSDPQDEQFF. The CDR3 region has the DNA TGTGCCACCAGTGATCCGCAAGATGAGCAGTTCTTC.

Only one count was recorded for this clonotype. J is TRBJ1-3 and V is TRBV12-5; D may be TRBD1 (5 bases). Per the germline V gene, CDR1 is LGHNT and CDR2 is FRNRAP. The CDR3 is 21 amino acids. V lost 2 bases and J 1 base, leaving 27 bases between the germline ends. The CDR3 nucleotides are TGTGCTAGTGGTTTGACATATTACCCCTTTGGGGGGTCCCGTTCTGGAAACACCATATATTTT. Translating it yields CASGLTYYPFGGSRSGNTIYF.

This clonotype has only a few counts. V is TRBV14 and J is TRBJ1-1, with D possibly matching TRBD1 (6 bases). From germline, CDR1 is SGHDN and CDR2 FVKESK. The CDR3 has 15 residues. V lost 4 bases to trimming and J lost 1 base, with 13 bases between them. Written as DNA, the CDR3 is TGTGCCAGCAGCCTACGGACAGTCGGGAACACTGAAGCTTTCTTT. Amino acid sequence: CASSLRTVGNTEAFF.

The chain combines TRBV27 with TRBJ2-1; 10 bases align to TRBD2. V lost 6 bases to trimming and J lost 0 bases; unmatched junction nucleotides: 5. The CDR3 has 16 amino acids. Germline CDR1 is MNHEY and CDR2 is SMNVEV (reference sequence). CDR3 sequence: CASREREGSSYNEQFF. The CDR3 DNA reads TGTGCCAGCAGGGAGCGGGAGGGCTCCTCCTACAATGAGCAGTTCTTC.

V is TRBV7-9 and J is TRBJ2-5, with D hard to call. Germline CDR1 is SEHNR and CDR2 is FQNEAQ (reference sequence). This CDR3 is 15 amino acids long. Between the trimmed V and J ends, which lost 7 bases and 1 base, there was a span of 16 bases. The CDR3 bases are TGTGCCAGCACTTCGACCCCACTCTTCCAAGAGACCCAGTACTTC. Protein product: CASTSTPLFQETQYF.

The chain uses TRBV7-9 and TRBJ2-2; the D gene is possibly TRBD1 (6 bases). Germline lookup yields CDR1 SEHNR and CDR2 FQNEAQ (reference sequence). The CDR3 is 15 residues long. Trimming cost V 4 bases and J 4 bases, with 13 bases left between them. The chain's CDR3 is CASSSQGTVTGELFF. CDR3 coding DNA: TGTGCCAGCAGCTCCCAGGGGACGGTCACCGGGGAGCTGTTTTTT. Using reference TRBV7-9 and TRBJ2-2 for the parts outside the CDR3, the full variable domain is DTGVSQNPRHKITKRGQNVTFRCDPISEHNRLYWYRQTLGQGPEFLTYFQNEAQLEKSRLLSDRFSAERPKGSFSTLEIQRTEQGDSAMYLCASSSQGTVTGELFFGEGSRLTVL.

This clonotype was seen ten or more times. V gene TRBV28 combines with J gene TRBJ2-7; D uncertain. V lost 3 bases and J 7 bases, leaving 13 bases between the germline ends. The CDR3 is 13 amino acids. Germline V CDR1 and CDR2: MDHEN, SYDVKM. CDR3 nucleotide sequence: TGTGCCAGCAGTTTCGACCTCCGAGGAGAGCAGTACTTC. It specifies CASSFDLRGEQYF. Complete variable domain (other parts from reference TRBV28 and TRBJ2-7): DVKVTQSSRYLVKRTGEKVFLECVQDMDHENMFWYRQDPGLGLRLIYFSYDVKMKEKGDIPEGYSVSREKKERFSLILESASTNQTSMYLCASSFDLRGEQYFGPGTRLTVT.

This clonotype was seen a handful of times. The chain employs TRBV5-1 and TRBJ2-2; TRBD2 matches at 9 bases. Germline loops: CDR1 SGHRS, CDR2 YFSETQ. V shed 5 bases, J shed 5 bases, and the junction held 7 bases outside the gene matches. This CDR3 is built from 15 residues. The CDR3 DNA is TGCGCCAGCAGGCTCATTGGACTAGCGACCGGGGAGCTGTTTTTT. Translation: CASRLIGLATGELFF.

Ten or more counts support this clonotype. The CDR3 DNA follows: TGTGCCAGCAGCGCGACAGAAACTAATGAAAAACTGTTTTTT. Its protein is CASSATETNEKLFF. This chain joins TRBV7-8 and TRBJ1-4; D is perhaps TRBD1 (5 bases). The germline V gene encodes CDR1 SGHVS and CDR2 FQNEAQ. Trimming shortened V by 5 bases and J by 1 base, and 8 bases separated the two germline ends. The CDR3 runs 14 residues.

J is TRBJ2-5 and V is TRBV10-1; D gene uncertain. CDR1 is WNHNN, CDR2 SYGVQD, per germline (reference sequence). The length of the CDR3 is 13 residues. V lost 0 bases, J lost 7 bases, and 9 bases lay in between. The CDR3 sequence: CASSESGWGTQYF. CDR3 DNA sequence: TGCGCCAGCAGTGAGTCCGGCTGGGGGACCCAGTACTTC.

This clonotype occurred many times. J is TRBJ1-6 and V is TRBV2; no definite D call. The CDR3 runs to 14 residues. V lost 3 bases and J 7 bases, leaving 10 bases between the germline ends. Germline V lookup: CDR1 SNHLY, CDR2 FYNNEI. In nucleotides, the CDR3 is TGTGCCAGCAGTGACTGGCAGGTAAATTCACCCCTCCACTTT. Translated, it gives CASSDWQVNSPLHF.

This clonotype was seen a handful of times. CDR3 in amino acids: CASSQQSNQPQHF. CDR3 coding DNA: TGTGCCAGCAGCCAACAAAGCAATCAGCCCCAGCATTTT. This chain joins TRBV3-1 and TRBJ1-5; the D is unclear. Trimming left V 2 bases short and J 1 base short, with 3 bases between. Germline V gene sequence: CDR1 LGHDT, CDR2 YNNKEL (reference sequence). The CDR3 runs 13 residues.

This chain links TRBV7-2 with TRBJ1-2; D gene ambiguous. CDR1 and CDR2 from the germline V gene are SGHTA and FQGNSA. V was pared by 2 bases and J by 7 bases, with 11 bases between. The CDR3 is 13 residues long. The CDR3 DNA follows: TGTACCAGCAGCTTAATTATTGGTGGTGGCTACACCTTC. Its translation: CTSSLIIGGGYTF.

The chain employs TRBV14 and TRBJ2-5; TRBD2 matches at 10 bases. The germline V gene has CDR1 SGHDN and CDR2 FVKESK. The CDR3 is 15 residues long. V shed 0 bases, J shed 2 bases, and the junction held 0 bases outside the gene matches. The CDR3 protein is CASSQELAGQETQYF. CDR3 coding DNA: TGTGCCAGCAGCCAAGAACTAGCGGGACAAGAGACCCAGTACTTC.

This clonotype turned up a few times. This rearrangement joins TRBV7-9 to TRBJ1-2; 8 bases agree with TRBD1. The CDR3 is made up of 13 amino acids. After removal of 3 bases from V and 6 bases from J, the junction contained 3 bases not matched to a gene. The germline gives CDR1 SEHNR, CDR2 FQNEAQ (reference sequence). CDR3 DNA: TGTGCCAGCAGCTTCGGGACAGGAGATGGCTACACCTTC. Protein product: CASSFGTGDGYTF.

The table lists this clonotype with many counts. This sequence joins TRBV28 and TRBJ1-2; 11 bases line up with TRBD1. CDR3 length equals 15 residues. Germline CDR1 MDHEN, CDR2 SYDVKM. The junction had 7 bases not matched to a gene; V was cut back by 7 bases and J by 3 bases. The CDR3 DNA reads as TGTGCCAGCAACCCTTGGACAGGGGGCGACTATGGCTACACCTTC. Its translation: CASNPWTGGDYGYTF.